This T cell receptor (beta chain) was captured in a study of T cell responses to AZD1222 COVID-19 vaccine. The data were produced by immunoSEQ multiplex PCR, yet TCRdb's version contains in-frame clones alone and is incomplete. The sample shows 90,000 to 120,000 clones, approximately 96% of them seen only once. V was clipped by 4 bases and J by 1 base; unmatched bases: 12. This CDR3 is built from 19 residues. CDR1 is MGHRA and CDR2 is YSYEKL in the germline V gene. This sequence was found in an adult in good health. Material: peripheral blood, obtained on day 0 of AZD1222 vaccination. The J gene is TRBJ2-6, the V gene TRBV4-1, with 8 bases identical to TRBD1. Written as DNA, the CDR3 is TGCGCCAGCAGCCGCGGACAGGGATCCTTCTTGTCTGGGGCCAACGTCCTGACTTTC. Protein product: CASSRGQGSFLSGANVLTF.